Listed below are T cell receptor beta chains from one sample, sequenced in a study of shared clonotypes between healthy human individuals. Sequencing was performed with immunoSEQ multiplex PCR; in TCRdb, only in-frame clones are kept and a portion is missing. The data hold fewer than 650,000 clones, with 75% to 85% observed a single time. Input material: PBMCs. All receptors come from a middle-aged woman in good health. Some clones in this sample may be carry-over from other donors' samples. Each CDR3 is given without its conserved first and last residue. The order of the fields is J gene, clone size, V gene, CDR3 protein. Clone size is given for some rows only: seen once, a few or many times, or a class if the clone is expanded.

TRBJ2-1 | - | TRBV28 | ASEGPYNEQF
TRBJ2-7 | once | TRBV4-1 | ASSPGSSYEQY
TRBJ1-3 | - | TRBV9 | ASSVGGNTIY
TRBJ2-6 | few | TRBV2 | ATNTGSSGANVLT
TRBJ1-1 | once | TRBV27 | ASSLQTGRNTEAF
TRBJ1-2 | - | TRBV18 | ASSPEWISIYGYT
TRBJ2-7 | once | TRBV9 | ASSIGTGGYEQY
TRBJ1-2 | - | TRBV28 | ASRPRQGKGYT
TRBJ2-1 | few | TRBV10-2 | ASSYSGRANEQF
TRBJ2-3 | - | TRBV28 | ASSHRVKTQY
TRBJ2-5 | - | TRBV5-4 | ASSRQGLQETQY
TRBJ1-1 | - | TRBV5-4 | ASSTKTVPNTEAF
TRBJ2-2 | - | TRBV5-1 | ASSPSPGGDTGELF
TRBJ1-4 | - | TRBV28 | ASDRATNEKLF
TRBJ1-3 | - | TRBV7-9 | ASSNPGQARSGNTIY
TRBJ2-2 | - | TRBV2 | ASSVGPGGSTGELF
TRBJ2-7 | once | TRBV11-1 | ASSLAAVSSYEQY
TRBJ2-5 | once | TRBV11-2 | ASSRDRQETQY
TRBJ1-2 | - | TRBV6-1 | ASMFVAYGYT
TRBJ2-7 | - | TRBV18 | ASSAVGGTEQY
TRBJ1-5 | - | TRBV2 | ASSERSGWRQYSNQPQH
TRBJ1-1 | few | TRBV7-8 | ASSAGTAEGTEAF
TRBJ1-1 | - | TRBV20-1 | SADSPRRAF
- | - | TRBV28 | ASSFPSYEQY
TRBJ2-6 | - | TRBV30 | AWSVRRDGTSGANVLT
TRBJ2-1 | many | TRBV30 | AWSVGGSATYNEQF
TRBJ2-3 | - | TRBV30 | AWSASGTADTQY
TRBJ1-5 | few | TRBV2 | ASSDRRGGNQPQH
TRBJ2-1 | - | TRBV6-1 | ASSPPGGKRF
TRBJ1-1 | - | TRBV7-8 | ASLPRTGGSVTF
TRBJ2-7 | few | TRBV19 | ASSKGTLDEQY
TRBJ1-5 | - | TRBV7-9 | ASSGGDLNNQPQH
TRBJ2-7 | - | TRBV28 | ASSKPRLGIDEQY
TRBJ2-7 | - | TRBV5-6 | ASSLRPGQGPGQY
TRBJ2-3 | - | TRBV19 | ASNAATNTDTQY
TRBJ2-3 | - | TRBV29-1 | SVGIDRREGLADTQY
TRBJ2-7 | - | TRBV9 | ASSVGGGETYEQY
TRBJ2-7 | - | TRBV11-2 | ASSLVPEGEQY
TRBJ1-2 | many | TRBV5-6 | ASRADTVYGYT
TRBJ1-4 | few | TRBV27 | ASSLFGAGFEKLF
TRBJ2-7 | - | TRBV10-3 | AISGGTASYYEQY
TRBJ2-7 | few | TRBV7-9 | ASSSYRDPYEQY
TRBJ2-2 | - | TRBV18 | ASSPTSTNTGELF
TRBJ1-4 | - | TRBV2 | ASSTSQGSHEKLF
TRBJ2-7 | - | TRBV5-6 | ASSATSGSYEQY
TRBJ2-2 | few | TRBV11-2 | ASSAAGGIGELF